Listed below are T cell receptor beta chains from one sample, sequenced in a study of neurological immune-mediated disorders. A single record per CDR3 protein comes from TCRdb applying MiXCR to the 5' RACE reads. Found here are about 20,000 distinct CDR3 sequences, 2.6% of them singletons; the top ten hold about 5.5%. Source material: PBMCs. Receptors were obtained from a woman aged 18-29 years with multiple sclerosis. The CDR3 runs from the conserved cysteine through the conserved F or W. A D gene is named only where the DNA matches it firmly. Clone size appears in some rows only: once, few, many, or a class for an expanded clone.

v_gene,j_gene,abundance,d_gene,CDR3nt,CDR3aa
TRBV28,TRBJ1-3,many,.,TGTGCCAGCAGTTCCCCCTACTCTGGAAACACCATATATTTT,CASSSPYSGNTIYF
TRBV12-3/TRBV12-4,TRBJ1-4,many,.,TGTGCCAGCAGTTTGTTCTCCACTGGTGAAAAACTGTTTTTT,CASSLFSTGEKLFF
TRBV20-1,TRBJ2-1,few,TRBD1,TGCAGTGCTCGAAGGACAGGGGGCACGTATGAGCAGTTCTTC,CSARRTGGTYEQFF
TRBV20-1,TRBJ1-2,many,.,TGCAGTGCTAGAGATTGGCCAGGCCCCTATGGCTACACCTTC,CSARDWPGPYGYTF
TRBV3-1,TRBJ2-7,many,TRBD2,TGTGCCAGCAGCCGCTACCAGCGGGGCGCGTCCTACGAGCAGTACTTC,CASSRYQRGASYEQYF
TRBV7-8,TRBJ2-7,many,.,TGTGCCAGCAGCTTAGGGCCGAACTACGAGCAGTACTTC,CASSLGPNYEQYF
TRBV7-9,TRBJ1-2,many,.,TGTGCCAGCAGCTCTCTGGACAAGCCCTATGGCTACACCTTC,CASSSLDKPYGYTF
TRBV20-1,TRBJ1-4,many,.,TGCAGTGCTCGCATTGCGGGGTTCAGTGAAAAACTGTTTTTT,CSARIAGFSEKLFF
TRBV10-3,TRBJ2-3,many,TRBD1,TGTGCCATCAGAGGGGACAGCCGCTACACAGATACGCAGTATTTT,CAIRGDSRYTDTQYF
TRBV11-2,TRBJ2-1,many,.,TGTGCCAGCAGCAGCTTACCTCCAGGGAACAATGAGCAGTTCTTC,CASSSLPPGNNEQFF
TRBV20-1,TRBJ2-5,many,.,TGCAGTGCTAGACCGACGGAGCAGGCAAGGACCCAGTACTTC,CSARPTEQARTQYF
TRBV20-1,TRBJ1-2,many,.,TGCAGTGCTAGAGATCACGTCGGCCGCGGCTACACCTTC,CSARDHVGRGYTF
TRBV28,TRBJ2-7,medium-sized,TRBD1,TGTGCCAGCAGTCTCAGGGTGGGACAGGGTTTCTCCTACGAGCAGTACTTC,CASSLRVGQGFSYEQYF
TRBV14,TRBJ2-7,many,TRBD1,TGTGCCAGCAGCTATACGACAGGGGGCTACGAGCAGTACTTC,CASSYTTGGYEQYF
TRBV5-1,TRBJ1-1,.,TRBD1,TGCGCCAGCAGCCTGGGACAGGTTCTCGCTGAAGCTTTCTTT,CASSLGQVLAEAFF
TRBV3-1,TRBJ1-3,.,.,TGTGCCAGCAGCCAAGTGGGAAACACCATATATTTT,CASSQVGNTIYF
TRBV7-6,TRBJ1-2,few,.,TGTGCCAGCAGCTTAATGGGGGTTAACTATGGCTACACCTTC,CASSLMGVNYGYTF
TRBV7-6,TRBJ1-2,few,TRBD1,TGTGCCAGCAGCTCGGACAGGGCGGATGGCTACACCTTC,CASSSDRADGYTF
TRBV20-1,TRBJ1-1,many,.,TGCAGTGCTAGAGATTATGGGAGCAGAAACACTGAAGCTTTCTTT,CSARDYGSRNTEAFF
TRBV2,TRBJ2-1,medium-sized,TRBD2,TGTGCCAGCAGCGGGGGGGCACCCAATGAGCAGTTCTTC,CASSGGAPNEQFF
TRBV28,TRBJ2-7,many,.,TGTGCCAGCAGTTTATGGGCCTACGAGCAGTACTTC,CASSLWAYEQYF
TRBV5-1,TRBJ2-2,medium-sized,.,TGCGCCAGCAGCTTGGACACGAACACCGGGGAGCTGTTTTTT,CASSLDTNTGELFF
TRBV10-3,TRBJ2-5,.,.,TGTGCCATCAGTGAGTCGCGGGAGACCCAGTACTTC,CAISESRETQYF
TRBV28,TRBJ2-7,many,TRBD2,TGTGCCAGCAGTCCCTCATGGCGGGGGATTTCCTACGAGCAGTACTTC,CASSPSWRGISYEQYF
TRBV12-3/TRBV12-4,TRBJ1-4,many,.,TGTGCCAGCAGTTTCCAGGGAGGGGACGGGAAACTGTTTTTT,CASSFQGGDGKLFF
TRBV7-7,TRBJ2-1,many,.,TGTGCTAGCAGCGCTGTTCCCGGCGGCTACAATGAGCAGTTCTTC,CASSAVPGGYNEQFF
TRBV7-9,TRBJ1-4,medium-sized,.,TGTGCCAGCAGCTTAGATCGGGGGGTTAATGAAAAACTGTTTTTT,CASSLDRGVNEKLFF
TRBV3-1,TRBJ2-3,few,.,TGTGCCAGCAGCACACGGACCGAATTTTTCAGACCCCGAGAACGAGTCGATACGCAGTATTTT,CASSTRTEFFRPRERVDTQYF
TRBV20-1,TRBJ1-4,many,.,TGCAGTGTCTTACCAGGGGTAACAACTAATGAAAAACTGTTTTTT,CSVLPGVTTNEKLFF
TRBV29-1,TRBJ1-1,many,.,TGCAGCGTTTCTTCTCGGACATTGAACACTGAAGCTTTCTTT,CSVSSRTLNTEAFF
TRBV28,TRBJ1-3,many,.,TGTGCCAGCAGCAGGGTAGGCTCTGGAAACACCATATATTTT,CASSRVGSGNTIYF
TRBV5-1,TRBJ1-5,many,.,TGCGCCAGCAGTGAGGACGGGAACAATCAGCCCCAGCATTTT,CASSEDGNNQPQHF
TRBV5-1,TRBJ2-3,many,TRBD1,TGCGCCAGCAGCTTGACGGGACAGATCACAGATACGCAGTATTTT,CASSLTGQITDTQYF
TRBV20-1,TRBJ1-5,many,.,TGCAGTGCTAGAGATCCTGGGCTGGGCCAGCCCCAGCATTTT,CSARDPGLGQPQHF
TRBV7-2,TRBJ2-1,many,TRBD1,TGTGCCAGCAGCTTAGGGACAGGGGTTCGAGATGAGCAGTTCTTC,CASSLGTGVRDEQFF
TRBV20-1,TRBJ2-7,medium-sized,.,TGCAGTGCTGCCCTGGACTACGAGCAGTACTTC,CSAALDYEQYF
TRBV11-2,TRBJ2-1,many,.,TGTGCCAGCAGCTTAGGAACATGGGGGAGCTACAATGAGCAGTTCTTC,CASSLGTWGSYNEQFF
TRBV7-8,TRBJ1-2,many,TRBD1,TGTGCCAGCAGTTCACAGGGGTTTTTCGCTGGCTACACCTTC,CASSSQGFFAGYTF
TRBV6-5,TRBJ2-5,many,.,TGTGCCAGCAGTTACTCACCCCGGACAGAGCAAGAGACCCAGTACTTC,CASSYSPRTEQETQYF
TRBV12-3/TRBV12-4,TRBJ2-4,few,.,TGTGCCAGCGGACTAGCCAAAAACATTCAGTACTTC,CASGLAKNIQYF